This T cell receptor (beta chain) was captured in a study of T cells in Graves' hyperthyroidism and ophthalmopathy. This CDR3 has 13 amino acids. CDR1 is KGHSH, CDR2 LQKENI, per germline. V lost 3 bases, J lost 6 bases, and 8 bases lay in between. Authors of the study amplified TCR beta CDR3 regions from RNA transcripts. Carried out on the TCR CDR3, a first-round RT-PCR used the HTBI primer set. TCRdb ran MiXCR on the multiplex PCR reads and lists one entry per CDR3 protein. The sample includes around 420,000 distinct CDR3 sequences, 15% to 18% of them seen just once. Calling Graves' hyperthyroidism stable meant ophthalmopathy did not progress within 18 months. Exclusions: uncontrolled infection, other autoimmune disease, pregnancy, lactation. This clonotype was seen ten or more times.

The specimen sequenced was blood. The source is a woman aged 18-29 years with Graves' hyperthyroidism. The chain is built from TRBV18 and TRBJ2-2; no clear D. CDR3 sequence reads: CASSPSRAGELFF. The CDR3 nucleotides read TGTGCCAGCTCACCTTCAAGGGCCGGGGAGCTGTTTTTT.